This T cell receptor (beta chain) was documented in a study of T cells after somatic rescue of genetic block. The length of the CDR3 is 16 residues. Germline trimming cut 4 bases from V and 2 bases from J; bases unmatched to any gene: 9. Germline CDR1 is MNHEY and CDR2 is SMNVEV (reference sequence). Clones were sequenced by immunoSEQ multiplex PCR, and TCRdb holds only the in-frame ones, with some missing. The table lists more than 70,000 clones, approximately 90% of them singletons. Input material: peripheral blood mononuclear cells (PBMCs). The chain joins TRBV27 to TRBJ2-7; 9 nucleotides line up with TRBD2. This sequence originates from a woman under 30. The CDR3 spells CASSWRQVAGAYEQYF. The DNA of the CDR3 is TGTGCCAGCAGTTGGAGACAAGTAGCGGGAGCCTACGAGCAGTACTTC.